One sample yielded the 15 T cell receptor beta chains listed below, sequenced in a study of T cell responses to AZD1222 COVID-19 vaccine (dated by TCRdb to 2020 to 2023). The method was the immunoSEQ multiplex PCR assay. TCRdb obtained this table from immuneACCESS and retained in-frame rearrangements with V and J assigned. These tables miss some clones; where compared with another copy, unresolved V genes account for less than half of the shortfall, and the remainder is unexplained. The sample has roughly 120,000 clones on record, roughly 80% of them singletons. The top ten clonotypes cover approximately 9.4% of the sample. Taken with the paper, the label for time point translates to: baseline before first vaccination. This specimen was peripheral blood, taken on day 0 of AZD1222 vaccination. Receptors were obtained from an adult in good health.

This chain connects TRBV5-4 to TRBJ1-6, with TRBD1 identical over 7 bases. Trimming cost V 4 bases and J 5 bases; bases outside gene matches: 6. In germline, CDR1 is SGHNT, CDR2 YYREEE (reference sequence). The CDR3 is 15 residues long. DNA for the CDR3: TGTGCCAGCAGCCCAGGGGGATTCAATAATTCACCCCTCCACTTT. Encoded protein: CASSPGGFNNSPLHF.

This rearrangement joins TRBV9 to TRBJ2-1, with D possibly being TRBD1 or TRBD2 (6 bases each). V dropped 3 bases and J dropped 8 bases, with 18 bases sitting between them. Germline V gene sequence: CDR1 SGDLS, CDR2 YYNGEE. This CDR3 spans 15 amino acids. Written as DNA, the CDR3 is TGTGCCAGCAGCGCGCCCCGGGGGAACAGGGATGAGCAGTTCTTC. It translates to CASSAPRGNRDEQFF.

The rearrangement uses TRBV9 and TRBJ2-6, with 11 bases identical to TRBD1. V shed 2 bases and J 1 base; nucleotides not matched to a gene: 2. Germline V gene lookup returns CDR1 SGDLS and CDR2 YYNGEE. This CDR3 has 17 residues. The CDR3 here is CASSVGQGASGANVLTF. In DNA, the CDR3 is TGTGCCAGCAGCGTTGGACAGGGGGCTTCTGGGGCCAACGTCCTGACTTTC.

Points on this clone: A read error likely explains this, since a far larger clone differs by one base. The chain carries TRBV2 and TRBJ2-7; no reliable D call. The CDR3 length is 10 residues. The ends were cut back, 6 bases at V and 3 bases at J, with 3 bases in the middle. Germline CDR1 SNHLY, CDR2 FYNNEI. The CDR3, as DNA: TGTGCCAGCAGGGACTACGAGCAGTACTTC. Its protein is CASRDYEQYF. Looking up the rest from reference TRBV2 and TRBJ2-7 gives the full variable domain: EPEVTQTPSHQVTQMGQEVILRCVPISNHLYFYWYRQILGQKVEFLVSFYNNEISEKSEIFDDQFSVERPDGSNFTLKIRSTKLEDSAMYFCASRDYEQYFGPGTRLTVT.

The V call is TRBV6-5, the J call TRBJ1-3; D might be TRBD1 (5 bases). This CDR3 is built from 14 residues. The ends were cut back, 11 bases at V and 0 bases at J, with 14 bases in the middle. In germline, CDR1 is MNHEY, CDR2 SVGAGI. The CDR3 region is CAAHEDNSGNTIYF. The CDR3 region has the DNA TGTGCCGCGCATGAGGACAACTCTGGAAACACCATATATTTT.

In this sample, this clone turned up once. The chain has TRBV5-1 and TRBJ1-4; no definite D call. This CDR3 has 14 residues. CDR1 is SGHRS, CDR2 YFSETQ, per germline. V was shortened by 0 bases and J by 3 bases, with 6 bases between the two germline ends. CDR3: CASSLGRANEKLFF. The DNA of the CDR3 is TGCGCCAGCAGCTTGGGGAGGGCTAATGAAAAACTGTTTTTT.

The chain is built from TRBV29-1 and TRBJ1-4; TRBD1 aligns across 7 bases. This CDR3 has 13 amino acids. Germline assignment: CDR1 SQVTM and CDR2 ANQGSEA. With 6 bases clipped from V and 4 bases from J, the junction kept 5 bases outside the gene matches. The CDR3 spells CSVSGTDNEKLFF. Written as DNA, the CDR3 is TGCAGCGTATCCGGGACAGATAATGAAAAACTGTTTTTT.

Turning to this clone: The limits of the CDR3 on the DNA are not certain, so only TCRdb's listed CDR3 is given. The CDR3 protein is CASSLVAGGASPFF. The chain employs TRBV7-9 and TRBJ1-1; the table's D call of TRBD1 was not tested on the DNA. Germline V gene lookup returns CDR1 SEHNR and CDR2 FQNEAQ (reference sequence). The CDR3 contains 14 residues when both ends are counted.

V gene TRBV20-1 combines with J gene TRBJ1-2, with TRBD1 matching over 7 bases. This CDR3 spans 14 amino acids. Per the germline V gene, CDR1 is DFQATT and CDR2 is SNEGSKA (reference sequence). V shed 3 bases, J shed 1 base, and the junction held 5 bases outside the gene matches. CDR3 coding DNA: TGCAGTGCTAGTAGGGACAGAAATAACTATGGCTACACCTTC. Residues: CSASRDRNNYGYTF.

The CDR3 coding sequence is TGTGCCAGCAGAGTACAGGGTATGTTGAAGACCCAGTACTTC. Amino acids: CASRVQGMLKTQYF. The V call is TRBV27, the J call TRBJ2-5, with D possibly matching TRBD1 (6 bases). The CDR3 is 14 residues long. CDR1 is MNHEY and CDR2 is SMNVEV in the germline V gene (reference sequence). Trimming pared 6 bases from V and 6 bases from J, leaving 17 bases between.

CDR3 in amino acids: CASSWGTEAFF. The CDR3, as DNA: TGTGCCAGCAGCTGGGGCACTGAAGCTTTCTTT. The chain recombines TRBV11-2 with TRBJ1-1; D is unclear. Trimming left V 4 bases short and J 4 bases short, with 4 bases between. Germline V lookup: CDR1 SGHAT, CDR2 FQNNGV. This CDR3 is 11 amino acids long.

The V gene is TRBV5-8, the J gene TRBJ1-1; possible D gene TRBD1, 6 bases. V gave up 6 bases and J gave up 4 bases, with 19 bases separating them. The germline V gene has CDR1 SGHTS and CDR2 YDEGEE. This CDR3 spans 15 amino acids. CDR3 sequence (DNA): TGTGCCAGCATCCAACCCACAGGGCGGATCACTGAAGCTTTCTTT. This gives the protein CASIQPTGRITEAFF.

V and J are TRBV6-2 or TRBV6-3 and TRBJ1-5; a possible D gene is TRBD1 (5 bases). The V end lost 2 bases, the J end lost 2 bases, and 13 bases lay between the germline ends. This CDR3 has 16 residues. Germline assignment: CDR1 MNHEY and CDR2 SVGEGT. The CDR3 nucleotides read TGTGCCAGCAGTTACGCCTTGGGGACCGGCAATCAGCCCCAGCATTTT. Encoded protein: CASSYALGTGNQPQHF.

This clone has just one count. The chain joins TRBV5-5 to TRBJ2-2; maybe TRBD2 (6 bases). Trimming cost V 4 bases and J 2 bases, with 18 bases left between them. This CDR3 has 17 amino acids. Per the germline V gene, CDR1 is SGHKS and CDR2 is YYEKEE (reference sequence). The CDR3 protein is CASSAGWRSPNTGELFF. The CDR3 DNA is TGTGCCAGCAGCGCGGGGTGGAGGAGTCCCAACACCGGGGAGCTGTTTTTT.

The chain links TRBV28 to TRBJ2-7, with D perhaps matching TRBD1 or TRBD2 (6 bases each). CDR1 and CDR2 (germline): MDHEN, SYDVKM. The CDR3 extends over 15 amino acids. V lost 7 bases to trimming and J lost 6 bases, with 22 bases between them. The CDR3 DNA reads TGTGCCAGCATTACGACTAATGGGGGGCAAGGCGAGCAGTACTTC. This sequence encodes CASITTNGGQGEQYF.